The 30 T cell receptor beta chains listed next were all sequenced from one sample in a study of blood T cell repertoires in COVID-19. Method: immunoSEQ multiplex PCR; TCRdb's copy keeps in-frame clones and lacks some. The table lists some 150,000 clones, around 82% of them singletons. Sequencing was carried out using peripheral blood. The source of these receptors is a woman aged 60-70 years with acute or convalescent COVID-19.

The V and J genes are TRBV28 and TRBJ1-1, with D unresolved. The germline V and J ends were trimmed by 5 bases and 0 bases, with 7 bases remaining between them. Per germline, CDR1 MDHEN and CDR2 SYDVKM. CDR3 length: 13 residues. Here the CDR3 DNA reads TGTGCCAGCAGTCCCTCAGTGAACACTGAAGCTTTCTTT. This sequence encodes CASSPSVNTEAFF.

This chain uses TRBV19 with TRBJ1-5, with 7 bases fitting TRBD1. Germline-derived CDR1 and CDR2 are LNHDA and SQIVND (reference sequence). CDR3 size: 13 residues. The trim removed 4 bases at V and 9 bases at J, leaving 6 bases unmatched. For the CDR3, the DNA is TGTGCCAGTAGTAAGACAGGGTCGGGGCCCCAGCATTTT. Its protein is CASSKTGSGPQHF.

This clone was observed a few times. This rearrangement joins TRBV7-9 to TRBJ2-1; 7 bases fit TRBD1. Looked up from germline, CDR1 is SEHNR and CDR2 is FQNEAQ (reference sequence). CDR3 length: 15 residues. J was trimmed by 10 bases and V by 5 bases; bases with no gene match: 14. CDR3 residues: CASSPQGFRAVEQFF. In nucleotides, the CDR3 is TGTGCCAGCAGCCCACAGGGGTTCCGGGCAGTAGAGCAGTTCTTC. Looking up the rest from reference TRBV7-9 and TRBJ2-1 gives the full variable domain: DTGVSQNPRHKITKRGQNVTFRCDPISEHNRLYWYRQTLGQGPEFLTYFQNEAQLEKSRLLSDRFSAERPKGSFSTLEIQRTEQGDSAMYLCASSPQGFRAVEQFFGPGTRLTVL.

This clone was observed a handful of times. DNA of the CDR3: TGTGCCAGCAGCAGAAGGGGGATACAGCCCCAGCATTTT. Translated: CASSRRGIQPQHF. J is TRBJ1-5 and V is TRBV28; TRBD1 might be the D (6 bases). CDR3 length equals 13 residues. The germline gives CDR1 MDHEN, CDR2 SYDVKM. Trimming removed 6 bases at V and 7 bases at J, with 13 bases between.

The genes are TRBV19 and TRBJ2-7; 12 bases are a match to TRBD2. J was trimmed by 4 bases and V by 7 bases; bases with no gene match: 8. Germline V gene lookup returns CDR1 LNHDA and CDR2 SQIVND (reference sequence). The CDR3 is 15 residues long. The CDR3 loop is CASNPGLAGSYEQYF. CDR3 coding DNA: TGTGCCAGTAACCCTGGACTAGCGGGATCTTACGAGCAGTACTTC.

The chain links TRBV27 to TRBJ2-7; D remains ambiguous. The V and J ends lost 6 bases and 2 bases respectively, with 14 bases between them. The CDR3 is made up of 14 amino acids. The germline CDR1 and CDR2 sequences are MNHEY and SMNVEV (reference sequence). This chain's CDR3 is CASRLTSVAYEQYF. In nucleotides, the CDR3 is TGTGCCAGCAGGCTGACTTCTGTAGCCTACGAGCAGTACTTC.

This clone was seen a few times. The V call is TRBV5-1, the J call TRBJ2-7; 7 bases are a match to TRBD1. The CDR3 runs 15 residues. Germline V gives CDR1 SGHRS, CDR2 YFSETQ. Germline trimming cut 4 bases from V and 2 bases from J; bases unmatched to any gene: 9. The CDR3 DNA follows: TGCGCCAGCAGCCCCCCAGAGACAGGGACCTACGAGCAGTACTTC. Protein sequence: CASSPPETGTYEQYF.

In its sample, this clone was seen many times. The chain couples TRBV11-2 to TRBJ2-7; no reliable D call. This CDR3 contains 16 residues. Germline CDR1 reads SGHAT; CDR2 reads FQNNGV. The ends were cut back, 0 bases at V and 0 bases at J, with 12 bases in the middle. The CDR3, as DNA: TGTGCCAGCAGCTTAGATCTGGGCTTGAGCTCCTACGAGCAGTACTTC. Translating it yields CASSLDLGLSSYEQYF.

This rearrangement joins TRBV6-5 to TRBJ1-1, with D possibly matching TRBD1 (5 bases). This CDR3 contains 14 residues. Looked up from germline, CDR1 is MNHEY and CDR2 is SVGAGI. Trimming pared 6 bases from V and 5 bases from J, leaving 16 bases between. CDR3 protein: CASRPTGGLTEAFF. The DNA of the CDR3 is TGTGCCAGCAGGCCGACCGGGGGTCTGACTGAAGCTTTCTTT.

This chain links TRBV7-2 with TRBJ2-7, with unresolved D. Germline CDR1 SGHTA, CDR2 FQGNSA. Trimming removed 1 base at V and 1 base at J, with 11 bases between. This CDR3 has 15 amino acids. The chain's CDR3 is CASSLESVQSYEQYF. The CDR3, as DNA: TGTGCCAGCAGCTTAGAAAGCGTCCAATCCTACGAGCAGTACTTC.

The chain uses TRBV2 and TRBJ2-1; 13 nucleotides align to TRBD2. CDR3 length equals 15 residues. The germline CDR1 and CDR2 sequences are SNHLY and FYNNEI. Trimming took 5 bases from V and 9 from J; bases not matched to a gene: 7. CDR3 residues: CASSPLAGGGVEQFF. CDR3 nucleotides: TGTGCCAGCAGTCCACTAGCGGGAGGGGGTGTTGAGCAGTTCTTC.

This clone was counted between two and nine times. The V and J genes are TRBV7-9 and TRBJ2-7; a possible D gene is TRBD1 (5 bases). Per the germline V gene, CDR1 is SEHNR and CDR2 is FQNEAQ (reference sequence). V lost 1 base, J lost 7 bases, and 11 bases lay in between. CDR3 length: 13 amino acids. The CDR3 region is CASSLGVTGEQYF. In DNA form, the CDR3 reads TGTGCCAGCAGCTTAGGGGTTACAGGAGAGCAGTACTTC.

The rearrangement uses TRBV10-2 and TRBJ1-4; TRBD1 matches 8 bases. Germline V gene lookup returns CDR1 WSHSY and CDR2 SAAADI. The CDR3 is 17 amino acids. V was pared by 3 bases and J by 4 bases, with 10 bases of the junction left unmatched. CDR3 sequence: CASSDLIGQGVNEKLFF. The CDR3 bases are TGCGCCAGCAGTGATTTAATCGGACAGGGAGTTAATGAAAAACTGTTTTTT.

The V call is TRBV7-8, the J call TRBJ2-7; D is ambiguous. Trimming cost V 5 bases and J 5 bases, with 10 bases left between them. Germline V CDR1 and CDR2: SGHVS, FQNEAQ. The CDR3 consists of 12 residues. For the CDR3, the DNA is TGTGCCAGCAGCCCGAGTGAAAACGAGCAGTACTTC. It encodes CASSPSENEQYF.

The chain joins TRBV28 to TRBJ1-5, with unresolved D. V was cut by 2 bases and J by 0 bases, with 14 bases left in between. The CDR3 runs 17 residues. Germline V gives CDR1 MDHEN, CDR2 SYDVKM. The CDR3 nucleotides read TGTGCCAGCAGTTTAGGGTCCACAGCCTATAGCAATCAGCCCCAGCATTTT. It specifies CASSLGSTAYSNQPQHF.

The V and J genes are TRBV19 and TRBJ1-1, with 7 bases fitting TRBD1. The trim removed 3 bases at V and 5 bases at J, leaving 12 bases unmatched. The CDR3 runs 16 residues. Germline V gene lookup returns CDR1 LNHDA and CDR2 SQIVND (reference sequence). This CDR3 is CASSISSRRGRTEAFF. In DNA, the CDR3 is TGTGCCAGTAGTATCTCTTCGAGGAGGGGGCGAACTGAAGCTTTCTTT.

This chain uses TRBV5-5 with TRBJ2-2; the match to TRBD2 covers 9 bases. The CDR3 has 19 amino acids. Per germline, CDR1 SGHKS and CDR2 YYEKEE (reference sequence). The junction had 12 bases not matched to a gene; V was cut back by 1 base and J by 2 bases. The CDR3 sequence is CASSLFTSGFFPNTGELFF. CDR3 DNA: TGTGCCAGCAGCTTGTTTACTAGCGGGTTTTTCCCTAACACCGGGGAGCTGTTTTTT.

This clone was seen only once. The chain has TRBV3-1 (or the pseudogene TRBV3-2) and TRBJ1-2; 10 nucleotides agree with TRBD1. The CDR3 covers 17 residues. The V gene's germline CDR1 is LGHDT and CDR2 YNNKEL (reference sequence). Trimming took 3 bases from V and 1 from J; bases not matched to a gene: 8. The DNA for the CDR3 is TGTGCCAGCAGCCAGGGTGGGACAGGGGCTTTTAACTATGGCTACACCTTC. Its protein is CASSQGGTGAFNYGYTF.

The chain combines TRBV10-3 with TRBJ2-1; TRBD2 matches 11 bases. Trimming cost V 1 base and J 5 bases; bases outside gene matches: 4. CDR3 length equals 16 residues. CDR1 and CDR2 from the germline V gene are ENHRY and SYGVKD. The CDR3 DNA sequence: TGTGCCATCAGTGAGTGGCTAGCGGGAGGTAACAATGAGCAGTTCTTC. Amino acid sequence: CAISEWLAGGNNEQFF.

The rearrangement joins TRBV18 to TRBJ1-2; 7 bases map to TRBD1. V trimming: 5 bases; J trimming: 5 bases; junction bases outside the gene matches: 2. CDR1 is KGHSH, CDR2 LQKENI, per germline. The CDR3 extends over 12 amino acids. CDR3 in amino acids: CASSSTGYGYTF. CDR3 coding DNA: TGTGCCAGCTCATCGACAGGGTATGGCTACACCTTC. Drawing the rest from reference TRBV18 and TRBJ1-2, the complete variable domain is NAGVMQNPRHLVRRRGQEARLRCSPMKGHSHVYWYRQLPEEGLKFMVYLQKENIIDESGMPKERFSAEFPKEGPSILRIQQVVRGDSAAYFCASSSTGYGYTFGSGTRLTVV.

The chain carries TRBV7-2 and TRBJ1-2; perhaps TRBD1 as D (6 bases). Deletions cut 5 bases from V and 8 bases from J, with 18 bases between. The germline V gene has CDR1 SGHTA and CDR2 FQGNSA. The CDR3 has 14 residues. This CDR3 is CASSLGGGASGYTF. CDR3 nucleotides: TGTGCCAGCAGCCTGGGGGGGGGCGCGTCAGGCTACACCTTC.

As DNA, the CDR3 is TGTGCCAGTATAGGCGGGGTGTATGGAACCCAGTACTTC. Amino acid sequence: CASIGGVYGTQYF. This chain uses TRBV19 with TRBJ2-5; maybe TRBD2 (6 bases). The germline V and J ends were trimmed by 7 bases and 8 bases, with 17 bases remaining between them. The CDR3 is 13 residues long. In germline, CDR1 is LNHDA, CDR2 SQIVND (reference sequence).

The gene calls are TRBV15 and TRBJ1-5, with 8 bases aligning to TRBD1. The germline V gene encodes CDR1 LNHNV and CDR2 YYDKDF (reference sequence). The V gene end was trimmed by 5 bases and the J gene end by 5 bases; junction bases not matched to a gene: 5. The CDR3 is made up of 14 amino acids. The CDR3 reads CATSWDRSYQPQHF. The DNA for the CDR3 is TGTGCCACCAGCTGGGACAGGAGTTATCAGCCCCAGCATTTT.

The chain links TRBV5-4 to TRBJ2-1; D is uncertain. The CDR3 consists of 11 residues. Germline values: CDR1 SGHNT, CDR2 YYREEE (reference sequence). The V end was cut by 5 bases, the J end by 8 bases, with 8 bases between. The CDR3 loop reads CASRLADEQFF. Written as DNA, the CDR3 is TGTGCCAGCAGGTTAGCCGATGAGCAGTTCTTC. Combining the CDR3 with reference TRBV5-4 and TRBJ2-1 gives the whole variable domain ETGVTQSPTHLIKTRGQQVTLRCSSQSGHNTVSWYQQALGQGPQFIFQYYREEENGRGNFPPRFSGLQFPNYSSELNVNALELDDSALYLCASRLADEQFFGPGTRLTVL.

This clone appeared a few times. CDR3 loop: CASSFRTANNEQFF. The CDR3 region has the DNA TGTGCCAGCAGCTTTAGGACAGCGAACAATGAGCAGTTCTTC. The rearrangement uses TRBV7-8 and TRBJ2-1; weak D call: TRBD1 (6 bases). V was cut by 3 bases and J by 5 bases, with 11 bases left in between. This CDR3 is 14 amino acids long. CDR1 is SGHVS and CDR2 is FQNEAQ in the germline V gene.

Only one count was recorded for this clone. The CDR3 loop is CASSNGRALEQFF. In DNA, the CDR3 is TGTGCCAGCAGCAACGGGAGGGCCCTGGAGCAGTTCTTC. The rearrangement links TRBV14 to TRBJ2-1, with 8 bases that match TRBD2. Trimming at V came to 5 bases and at J to 10 bases, leaving 7 bases not matched to a gene. The length of the CDR3 is 13 residues. The germline gives CDR1 SGHDN, CDR2 FVKESK. Drawing the rest from reference TRBV14 and TRBJ2-1, the complete variable domain is EAGVTQFPSHSVIEKGQTVTLRCDPISGHDNLYWYRRVMGKEIKFLLHFVKESKQDESGMPNNRFLAERTGGTYSTLKVQPAELEDSGVYFCASSNGRALEQFFGPGTRLTVL.

The chain uses TRBV6-5 and TRBJ1-6; 10 bases match TRBD1. Germline lookup yields CDR1 MNHEY and CDR2 SVGAGI. The CDR3 spans 14 residues. V shed 6 bases, J shed 7 bases, and the junction held 3 bases outside the gene matches. The CDR3 bases are TGTGCCAGCAGCCGGGACAGGGGAAATTCACCCCTCCACTTT. It yields the protein CASSRDRGNSPLHF.

The genes are TRBV9 and TRBJ2-1; TRBD2 agrees at 7 bases. J gave up 6 bases and V 2 bases, and 5 bases lay outside the gene matches. Germline assignment: CDR1 SGDLS and CDR2 YYNGEE. This CDR3 contains 14 residues. In nucleotides, the CDR3 is TGTGCCAGCAGCGTCACCGGGACTACCAATGAGCAGTTCTTC. Translating it yields CASSVTGTTNEQFF.

This clone appeared a few times. The V gene is TRBV6-2 or TRBV6-3, the J gene TRBJ2-3; D unclear. Germline CDR1 MNHEY, CDR2 SVGEGT. CDR3 length equals 11 residues. Trimming removed 0 bases at V and 7 bases at J, with 2 bases between. The CDR3 DNA sequence: TGTGCCAGCAGTTACTCTAATACGCAGTATTTT. Translated, it gives CASSYSNTQYF.

V and J are TRBV19 and TRBJ1-2; 8 nucleotides agree with TRBD1. V was pared by 9 bases and J by 2 bases, with 5 bases of the junction left unmatched. Germline values: CDR1 LNHDA, CDR2 SQIVND (reference sequence). The CDR3 sequence is 13 residues long. This CDR3 reads CASDRGGNYGYTF. In DNA, the CDR3 is TGTGCCAGCGACAGGGGAGGAAACTATGGCTACACCTTC.